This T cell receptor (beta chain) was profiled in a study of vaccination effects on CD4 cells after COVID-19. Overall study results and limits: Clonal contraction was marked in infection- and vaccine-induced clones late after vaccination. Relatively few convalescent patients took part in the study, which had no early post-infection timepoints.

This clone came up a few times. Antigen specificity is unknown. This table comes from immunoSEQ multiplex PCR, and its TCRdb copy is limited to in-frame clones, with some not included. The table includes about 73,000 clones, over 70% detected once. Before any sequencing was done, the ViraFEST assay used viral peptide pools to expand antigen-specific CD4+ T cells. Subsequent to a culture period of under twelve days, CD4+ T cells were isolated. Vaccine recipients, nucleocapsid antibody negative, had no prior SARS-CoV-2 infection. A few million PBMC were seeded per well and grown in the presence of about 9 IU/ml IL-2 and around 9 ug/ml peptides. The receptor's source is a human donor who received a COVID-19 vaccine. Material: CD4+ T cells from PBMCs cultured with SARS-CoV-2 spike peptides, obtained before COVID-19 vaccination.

The chain's CDR3 is CASRGQLEAFF. DNA for the CDR3: TGTGCCAGCAGGGGACAGCTTGAAGCTTTCTTT. This chain links TRBV2 with TRBJ1-1, with 7 bases identical to TRBD1. The V segment lost 6 bases and the J segment 7 bases; nucleotides outside the gene matches: 2. The CDR3 has 11 amino acids. Germline CDR1 and CDR2: SNHLY and FYNNEI.